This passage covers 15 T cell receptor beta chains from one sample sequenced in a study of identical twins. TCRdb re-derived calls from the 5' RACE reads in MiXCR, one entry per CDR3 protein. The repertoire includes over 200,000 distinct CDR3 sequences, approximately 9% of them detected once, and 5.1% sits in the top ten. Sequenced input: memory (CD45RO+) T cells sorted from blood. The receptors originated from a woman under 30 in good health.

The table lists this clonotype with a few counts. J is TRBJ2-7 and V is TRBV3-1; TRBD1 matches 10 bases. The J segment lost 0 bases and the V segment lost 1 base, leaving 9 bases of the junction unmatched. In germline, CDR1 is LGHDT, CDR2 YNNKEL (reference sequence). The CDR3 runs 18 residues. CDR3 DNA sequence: TGTGCCAGCAGCCAAGGGAGTCGGGGACAGGGGAGCTCCTACGAGCAGTACTTC. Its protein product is CASSQGSRGQGSSYEQYF.

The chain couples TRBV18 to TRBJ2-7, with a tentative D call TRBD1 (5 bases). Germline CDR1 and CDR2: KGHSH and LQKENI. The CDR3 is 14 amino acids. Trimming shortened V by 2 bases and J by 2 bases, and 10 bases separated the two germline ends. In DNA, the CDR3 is TGTGCCAGCTCACCAACGGTGGGGCCCTACGAGCAGTACTTC. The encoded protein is CASSPTVGPYEQYF.

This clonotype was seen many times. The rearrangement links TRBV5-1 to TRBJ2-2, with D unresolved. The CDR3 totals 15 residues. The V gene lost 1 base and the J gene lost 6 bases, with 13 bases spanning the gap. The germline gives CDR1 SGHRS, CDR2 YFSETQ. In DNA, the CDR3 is TGCGCCAGCAGCTTGATCCCGACAAGCGCCGGGGAGCTGTTTTTT. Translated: CASSLIPTSAGELFF.

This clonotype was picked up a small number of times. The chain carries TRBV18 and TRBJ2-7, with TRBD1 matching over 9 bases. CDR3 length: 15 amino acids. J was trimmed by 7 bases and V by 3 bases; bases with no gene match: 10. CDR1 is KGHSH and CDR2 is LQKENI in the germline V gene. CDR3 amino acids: CASSPLGQGPLEQYF. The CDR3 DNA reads TGTGCCAGCTCACCTTTAGGACAGGGGCCCTTGGAGCAGTACTTC.

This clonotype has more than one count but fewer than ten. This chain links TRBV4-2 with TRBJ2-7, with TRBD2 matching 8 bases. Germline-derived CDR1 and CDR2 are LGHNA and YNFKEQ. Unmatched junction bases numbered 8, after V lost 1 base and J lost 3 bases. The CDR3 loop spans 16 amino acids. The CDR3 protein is CASSQGRWSGGYEQYF. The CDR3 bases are TGTGCCAGCAGCCAAGGGCGGTGGAGCGGGGGCTACGAGCAGTACTTC.

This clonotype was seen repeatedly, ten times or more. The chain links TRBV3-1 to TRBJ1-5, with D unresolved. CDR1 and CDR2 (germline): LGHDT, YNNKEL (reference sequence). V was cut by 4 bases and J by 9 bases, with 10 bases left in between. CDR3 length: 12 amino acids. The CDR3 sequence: CASSPADGPQHF. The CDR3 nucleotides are TGTGCCAGCAGCCCAGCGGACGGGCCCCAGCATTTT.

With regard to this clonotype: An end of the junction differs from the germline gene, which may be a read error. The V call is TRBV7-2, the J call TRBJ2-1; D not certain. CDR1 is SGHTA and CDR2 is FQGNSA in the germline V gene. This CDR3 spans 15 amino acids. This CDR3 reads CAISPGEAGVNEQFF. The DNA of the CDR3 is TGTGCCATCAGCCCCGGAGAAGCAGGAGTCAATGAGCAGTTCTTC.

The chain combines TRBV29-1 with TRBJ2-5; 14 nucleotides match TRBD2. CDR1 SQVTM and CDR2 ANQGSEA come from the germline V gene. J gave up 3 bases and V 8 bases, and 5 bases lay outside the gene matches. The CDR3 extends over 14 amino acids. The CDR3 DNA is TGCAGCACCTGGGGACTAGCGGGAGAAGAGACCCAGTACTTC. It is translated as CSTWGLAGEETQYF.

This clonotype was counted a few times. The CDR3 sequence is CASRKERVGINTGELFF. Here the CDR3 DNA reads TGTGCCAGCAGGAAGGAGCGGGTCGGAATAAACACCGGGGAGCTGTTTTTT. V gene TRBV6-1 combines with J gene TRBJ2-2, with TRBD2 as a possible D gene (6 bases). V lost 6 bases and J lost 2, with 19 bases in between. Germline V gene data show CDR1 as MNHNS and CDR2 as SASEGT. The CDR3 is made up of 17 amino acids.

CDR3: CATRYGTGKGETQYF. The CDR3 nucleotides read TGTGCCACGCGATACGGGACAGGGAAGGGAGAGACCCAGTACTTC. The chain is built from TRBV6-1 and TRBJ2-5; 9 bases are a match to TRBD1. The CDR3 has 15 residues. V lost 10 bases and J lost 4; bases outside the gene matches: 13. Germline CDR1 MNHNS, CDR2 SASEGT.

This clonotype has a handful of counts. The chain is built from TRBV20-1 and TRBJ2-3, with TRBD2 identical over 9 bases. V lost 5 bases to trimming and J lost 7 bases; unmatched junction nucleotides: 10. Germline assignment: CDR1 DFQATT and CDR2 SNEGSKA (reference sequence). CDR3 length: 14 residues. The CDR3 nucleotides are TGCAGTGCTCGGAGGGCTAGCGGGGTGTATACGCAGTATTTT. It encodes CSARRASGVYTQYF.

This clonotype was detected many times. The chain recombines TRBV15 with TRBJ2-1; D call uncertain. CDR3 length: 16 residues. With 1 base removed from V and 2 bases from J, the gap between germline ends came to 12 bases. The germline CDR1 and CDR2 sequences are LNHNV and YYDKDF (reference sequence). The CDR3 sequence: CATSRAQAEPYNEQFF. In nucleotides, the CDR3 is TGTGCCACCAGCAGAGCTCAGGCGGAACCCTACAATGAGCAGTTCTTC.

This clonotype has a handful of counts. The CDR3 coding sequence is TGCAGCATCGTGGGAGGGTCGGCCCAGCCCCAGCATTTT. Encoded protein: CSIVGGSAQPQHF. V gene TRBV29-1 combines with J gene TRBJ1-5; D gene unclear. V dropped 8 bases and J dropped 7 bases, with 18 bases sitting between them. From germline, CDR1 is SQVTM and CDR2 ANQGSEA. The CDR3 has 13 amino acids.

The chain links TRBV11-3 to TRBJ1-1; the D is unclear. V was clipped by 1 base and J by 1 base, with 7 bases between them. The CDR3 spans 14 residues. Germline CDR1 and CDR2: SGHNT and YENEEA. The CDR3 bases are TGTGCCAGCAGCTTAGTTCGGAGGAACACTGAAGCTTTCTTT. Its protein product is CASSLVRRNTEAFF.

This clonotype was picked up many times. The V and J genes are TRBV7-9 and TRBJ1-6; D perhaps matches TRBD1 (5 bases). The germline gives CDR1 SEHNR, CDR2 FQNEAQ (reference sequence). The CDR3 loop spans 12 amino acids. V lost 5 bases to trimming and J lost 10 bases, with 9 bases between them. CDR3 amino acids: CASSAGASPLHF. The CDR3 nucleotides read TGTGCCAGCAGCGCCGGGGCCTCACCCCTCCACTTT.